This is a list of T cell receptor beta chains from one sample in a study of blood T cell repertoires in COVID-19. This table comes from immunoSEQ multiplex PCR, and its TCRdb copy is limited to in-frame clones, with some not included. The sample contains almost 500,000 clones, 88% of which appear only once. The sequenced sample was PBMCs or T cells enriched from blood (not recorded which). The source is a woman aged 60 to 75 who had recovered from COVID-19. CDR3s include the opening cysteine and the closing phenylalanine or tryptophan. A D gene is named only where the DNA matches it firmly. Clone size appears in some rows only: once, few, many, or a class for an expanded clone.

size | D | J | V | CDR3 | DNA
. | . | TRBJ1-1 | TRBV5-1 | CASSLRLGRNTEAFF | TGCGCCAGCAGCTTAAGACTCGGGAGGAACACTGAAGCTTTCTTT
once | . | TRBJ1-4 | TRBV2 | CASSEQRGDVEKLFF | TGTGCCAGCAGTGAACAAAGGGGCGATGTTGAAAAACTGTTTTTT
. | . | TRBJ2-2 | TRBV28 | CASRQHQGRTGELFF | TGTGCCAGCAGACAGCACCAGGGTCGGACCGGGGAGCTGTTTTTT
. | . | TRBJ2-3 | TRBV27 | CASSLRGYTQYF | TGTGCCAGCAGTTTAAGGGGATATACGCAGTATTTT
. | . | TRBJ1-1 | TRBV19 | CASSNRWTEAFF | TGTGCCAGTAGTAACAGATGGACTGAAGCTTTCTTT
. | TRBD1 | TRBJ1-1 | TRBV7-9 | CASSKQGAVNTEAFF | TGTGCCAGCAGCAAACAGGGGGCGGTAAACACTGAAGCTTTCTTT
. | . | TRBJ2-1 | TRBV27 | CASSATLVTRFSLSYNEQFF | TGTGCCAGCAGCGCTACCCTGGTTACTCGGTTCTCGCTCTCCTACAATGAGCAGTTCTTC
. | TRBD1 | TRBJ2-2 | TRBV12-5 | CASVPPGQGVGELFF | TGTGCTAGTGTCCCCCCCGGACAGGGGGTCGGGGAGCTGTTTTTT
. | TRBD1 | TRBJ2-2 | TRBV24-1 | CATSVRTGAEANTGELFF | TGTGCCACCAGTGTTAGGACAGGGGCCGAGGCGAACACCGGGGAGCTGTTTTTT
. | TRBD1 | TRBJ2-7 | TRBV5-8 | CASSPGTGANYEQYF | TGTGCCAGCAGCCCCGGGACAGGGGCTAACTACGAGCAGTACTTC
. | . | TRBJ1-1 | TRBV18 | CASSPVTAFNTEAFF | TGTGCCAGCTCACCGGTGACAGCTTTTAACACTGAAGCTTTCTTT
. | . | TRBJ1-1 | TRBV5-8 | CASSSPGFLDTEAFF | TGTGCCAGCAGCTCCCCAGGGTTTTTGGACACTGAAGCTTTCTTT
once | . | TRBJ2-1 | TRBV7-9 | CASSLLASEQFF | TGTGCCAGCAGCTTACTCGCGAGTGAGCAGTTCTTC
. | TRBD1 | TRBJ2-3 | TRBV12-5 | CASGLGATGGTDTQYF | TGTGCTAGTGGTCTAGGAGCCACAGGGGGCACAGATACGCAGTATTTT
. | . | TRBJ1-1 | TRBV5-1 | CASSVEGGVTEAFF | TGCGCCAGCAGCGTAGAGGGAGGGGTGACTGAAGCTTTCTTT
. | . | TRBJ2-3 | TRBV9 | CASSVAVTLRDTQYF | TGTGCCAGCAGCGTAGCCGTCACCTTGAGAGATACGCAGTATTTT
. | . | TRBJ1-5 | TRBV9 | CASSVGGGDSNQPQHF | TGTGCCAGCAGCGTAGGAGGAGGAGATAGCAATCAGCCCCAGCATTTT
. | . | TRBJ2-2 | TRBV2 | CASRLTVSGELFF | TGTGCCAGCAGGTTGACAGTTTCCGGGGAGCTGTTTTTT
few | . | TRBJ1-5 | TRBV27 | CASSSRRGNQPQHF | TGTGCCAGCAGTTCTAGACGCGGCAATCAGCCCCAGCATTTT